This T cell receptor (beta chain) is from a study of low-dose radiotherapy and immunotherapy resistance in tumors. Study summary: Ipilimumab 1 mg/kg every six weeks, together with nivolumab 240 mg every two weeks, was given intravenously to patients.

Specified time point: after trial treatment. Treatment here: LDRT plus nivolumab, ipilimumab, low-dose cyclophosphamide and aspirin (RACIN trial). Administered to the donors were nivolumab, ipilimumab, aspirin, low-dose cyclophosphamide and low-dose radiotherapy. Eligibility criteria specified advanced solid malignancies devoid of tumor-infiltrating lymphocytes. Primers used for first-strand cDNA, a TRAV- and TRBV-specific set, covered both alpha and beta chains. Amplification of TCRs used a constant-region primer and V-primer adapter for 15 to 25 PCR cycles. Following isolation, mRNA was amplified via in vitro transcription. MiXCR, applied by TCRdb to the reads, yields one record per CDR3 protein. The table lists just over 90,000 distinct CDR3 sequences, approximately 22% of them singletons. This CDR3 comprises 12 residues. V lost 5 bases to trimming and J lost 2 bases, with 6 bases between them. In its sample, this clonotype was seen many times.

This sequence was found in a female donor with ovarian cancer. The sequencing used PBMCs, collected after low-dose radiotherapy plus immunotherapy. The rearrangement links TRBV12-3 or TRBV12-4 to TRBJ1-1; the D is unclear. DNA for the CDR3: TGTGCCAGCAGTGAACTTAACACTGAAGCTTTCTTT. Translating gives CASSELNTEAFF.